This TCR beta chain emerged from a study of T cell clonality in common variable immunodeficiency. Sequencing input was equivalent genomic DNA from CVID and controls. Sequencing used immunoSEQ multiplex PCR; TCRdb keeps in-frame clones, though not all of them. Recorded here are around 29,000 clones, none singletons. Study outcomes and limitations: In common variable immunodeficiency, TCR beta chains reportedly carried fewer deletions and N-nucleotide insertions. T cell subpopulation sequencing would be needed to explain CVID clonality.

This clone has a count of ten or more. Antigen: not known. Read data end 3 residues before the CDR3 end; the end is taken from the germline J gene. This CDR3 has 13 amino acids. Germline CDR1 reads GTSNPN; CDR2 reads SVGIG (reference sequence). J was trimmed by 4 bases and V by 3 bases; bases with no gene match: 3. This TCR was sampled from a person aged 18 to 75 in good health. Sequencing used peripheral blood mononuclear cells. The chain is built from TRBV30 and TRBJ2-7, with TRBD2 matching over 10 bases. The CDR3 spells CAWRAGGRYEQYF. Incomplete CDR3 DNA: TGTGCCTGGAGAGCGGGAGGGAGATACGAG.